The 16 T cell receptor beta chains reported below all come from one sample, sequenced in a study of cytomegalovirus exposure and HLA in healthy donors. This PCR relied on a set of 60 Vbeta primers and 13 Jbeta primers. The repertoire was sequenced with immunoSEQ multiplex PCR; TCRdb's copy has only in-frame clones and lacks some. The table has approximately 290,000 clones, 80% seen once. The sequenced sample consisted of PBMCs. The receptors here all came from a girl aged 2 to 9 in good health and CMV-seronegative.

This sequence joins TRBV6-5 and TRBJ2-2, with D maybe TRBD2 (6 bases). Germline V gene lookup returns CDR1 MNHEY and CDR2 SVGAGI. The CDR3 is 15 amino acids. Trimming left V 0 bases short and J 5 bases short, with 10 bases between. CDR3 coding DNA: TGTGCCAGCAGTTACTCGGGGGGTAGGACCGGGGAGCTGTTTTTT. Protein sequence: CASSYSGGRTGELFF.

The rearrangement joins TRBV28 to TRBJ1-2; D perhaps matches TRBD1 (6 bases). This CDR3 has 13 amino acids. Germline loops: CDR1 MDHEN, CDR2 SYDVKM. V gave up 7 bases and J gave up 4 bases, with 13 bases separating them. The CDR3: CASTQTGRYGYTF. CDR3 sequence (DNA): TGTGCCAGCACCCAGACAGGACGCTATGGCTACACCTTC.

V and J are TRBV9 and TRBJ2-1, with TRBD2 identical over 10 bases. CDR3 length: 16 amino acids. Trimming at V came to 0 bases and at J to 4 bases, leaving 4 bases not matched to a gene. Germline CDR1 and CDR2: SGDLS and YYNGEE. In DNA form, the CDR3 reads TGTGCCAGCAGCGTAGCGGCTAGCGGGGGATACAATGAGCAGTTCTTC. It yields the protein CASSVAASGGYNEQFF.

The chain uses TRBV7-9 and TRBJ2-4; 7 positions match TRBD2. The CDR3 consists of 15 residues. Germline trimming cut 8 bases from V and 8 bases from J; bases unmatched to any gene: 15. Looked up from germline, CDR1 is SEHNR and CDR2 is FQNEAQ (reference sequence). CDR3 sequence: CASLPVWGREDIQYF. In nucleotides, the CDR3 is TGTGCCAGCCTACCAGTGTGGGGACGGGAGGACATTCAGTACTTC.

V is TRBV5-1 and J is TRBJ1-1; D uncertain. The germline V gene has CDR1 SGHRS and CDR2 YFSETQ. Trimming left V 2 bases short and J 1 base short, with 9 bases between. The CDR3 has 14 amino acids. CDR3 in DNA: TGCGCCAGCAGCTTTTACCTGGCGAACACTGAAGCTTTCTTT. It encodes CASSFYLANTEAFF.

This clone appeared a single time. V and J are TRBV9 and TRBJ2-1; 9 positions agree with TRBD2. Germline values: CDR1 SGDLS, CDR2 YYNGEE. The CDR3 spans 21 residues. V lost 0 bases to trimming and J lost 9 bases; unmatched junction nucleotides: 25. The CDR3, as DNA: TGTGCCAGCAGCGTAGAGAACTCCTTGCCGTTAGCGGGAGATTATAAGGTTGAGCAGTTCTTC. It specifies CASSVENSLPLAGDYKVEQFF.

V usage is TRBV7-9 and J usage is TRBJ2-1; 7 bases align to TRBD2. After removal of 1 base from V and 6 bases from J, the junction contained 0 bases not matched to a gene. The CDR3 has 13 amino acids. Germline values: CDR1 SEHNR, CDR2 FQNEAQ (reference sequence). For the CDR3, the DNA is TGTGCCAGCAGCTTAGGCGGGGGCAATGAGCAGTTCTTC. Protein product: CASSLGGGNEQFF.

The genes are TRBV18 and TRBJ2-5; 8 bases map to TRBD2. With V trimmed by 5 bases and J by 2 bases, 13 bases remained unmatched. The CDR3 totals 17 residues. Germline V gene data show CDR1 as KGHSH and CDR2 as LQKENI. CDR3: CASSTKGTSSWQETQYF. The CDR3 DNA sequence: TGTGCCAGCTCAACCAAAGGGACTAGTAGTTGGCAAGAGACCCAGTACTTC.

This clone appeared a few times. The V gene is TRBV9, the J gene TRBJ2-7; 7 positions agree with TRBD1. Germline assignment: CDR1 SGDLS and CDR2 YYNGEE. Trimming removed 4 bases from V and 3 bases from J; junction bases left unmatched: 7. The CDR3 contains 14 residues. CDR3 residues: CASSRSGTDYEQYF. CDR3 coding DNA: TGTGCCAGCAGCCGATCCGGGACAGACTACGAGCAGTACTTC.

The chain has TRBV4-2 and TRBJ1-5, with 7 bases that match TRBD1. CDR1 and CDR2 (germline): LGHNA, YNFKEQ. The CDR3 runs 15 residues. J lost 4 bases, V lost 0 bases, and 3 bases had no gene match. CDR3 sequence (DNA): TGTGCCAGCAGCCAAGAGGGACAGTTTAATCAGCCCCAGCATTTT. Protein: CASSQEGQFNQPQHF.

CDR3 region: CASQNLGADGYTF. In DNA, the CDR3 is TGTGCCAGCCAAAATTTGGGGGCGGATGGCTACACCTTC. The gene calls are TRBV2 and TRBJ1-2, with D perhaps TRBD1 (6 bases). The ends were cut back, 8 bases at V and 6 bases at J, with 16 bases in the middle. Per germline, CDR1 SNHLY and CDR2 FYNNEI. The CDR3 is made up of 13 amino acids. The whole variable domain, remainder taken from reference TRBV2 and TRBJ1-2, is EPEVTQTPSHQVTQMGQEVILRCVPISNHLYFYWYRQILGQKVEFLVSFYNNEISEKSEIFDDQFSVERPDGSNFTLKIRSTKLEDSAMYFCASQNLGADGYTFGSGTRLTVV.

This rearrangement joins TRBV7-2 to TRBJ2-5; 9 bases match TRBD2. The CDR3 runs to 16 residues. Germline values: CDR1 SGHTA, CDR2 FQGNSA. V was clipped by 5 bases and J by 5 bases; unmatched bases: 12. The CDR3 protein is CASSPFARGGLETQYF. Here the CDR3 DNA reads TGTGCCAGCAGCCCCTTCGCGCGGGGGGGCCTGGAGACCCAGTACTTC.

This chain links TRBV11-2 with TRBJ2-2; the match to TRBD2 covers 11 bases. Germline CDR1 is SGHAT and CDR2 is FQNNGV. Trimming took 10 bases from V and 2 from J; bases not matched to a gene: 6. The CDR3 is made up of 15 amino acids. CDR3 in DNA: TGTGCCACCCCGCTAGCGGGAGGTAACACCGGGGAGCTGTTTTTT. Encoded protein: CATPLAGGNTGELFF.

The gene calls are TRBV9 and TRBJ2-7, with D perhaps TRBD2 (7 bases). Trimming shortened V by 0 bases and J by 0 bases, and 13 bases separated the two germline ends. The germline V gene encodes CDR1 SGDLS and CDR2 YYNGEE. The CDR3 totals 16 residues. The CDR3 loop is CASSVGWGGHSYEQYF. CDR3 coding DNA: TGTGCCAGCAGCGTAGGGTGGGGGGGACACTCCTACGAGCAGTACTTC.

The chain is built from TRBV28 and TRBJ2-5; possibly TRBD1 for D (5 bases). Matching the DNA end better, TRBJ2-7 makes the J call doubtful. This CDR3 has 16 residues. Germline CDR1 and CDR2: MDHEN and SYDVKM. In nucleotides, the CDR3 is TGTGCCAGCAGTCCCCCTGGGGCAGGGCCACGCTACGAGCAGTACTTC. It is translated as CASSPPGAGPRYEQYF.

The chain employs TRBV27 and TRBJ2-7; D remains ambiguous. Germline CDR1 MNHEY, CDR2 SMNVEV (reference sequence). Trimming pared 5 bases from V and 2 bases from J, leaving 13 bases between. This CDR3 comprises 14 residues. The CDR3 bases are TGTGCCAGCAGTACGACTGGGTTACCCTACGAGCAGTACTTC. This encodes CASSTTGLPYEQYF.